This note documents a single T cell receptor beta chain sequence. Its antigen is not known. A read error may explain this, as a much larger clone is one base away. This specimen comes from a study of T cells in Graves' hyperthyroidism and ophthalmopathy. Study-wide context: Staff took peripheral blood when the initial diagnosis was made, before any treatment began. General observations from the study: In the blood, most expanded thyroid clonotypes above 0.001 appeared as well.

Not enrolled were patients with uncontrolled infection, other autoimmune disease, pregnancy or lactation. Each 10 ml fresh peripheral blood draw supplied the PBMCs. RNA transcripts yielded amplified TCR beta CDR3 regions. TCR CDR3 regions were first amplified by RT-PCR with HTBI primers. One entry per CDR3 protein, called by TCRdb with MiXCR from the multiplex PCR reads. This table has about 340,000 distinct CDR3 sequences, around 23% appearing once. CDR3 length equals 16 residues. Trimming at V came to 5 bases and at J to 1 base, leaving 6 bases not matched to a gene. Sample: blood. This receptor was taken from a woman aged 45 to 65 with Graves' hyperthyroidism. The rearrangement links TRBV12-3 or TRBV12-4 to TRBJ1-5; 9 bases match TRBD1. CDR3: CASSTQDRGSNQPQHF. DNA of the CDR3: TGTGCCAGCAGTACCCAGGACAGGGGAAGCAATCAGCCCCAGCATTTT.